This T cell receptor beta chain was captured by sequencing in a study of molecular identifiers for immune sequencing clone quantification. Study in general: Replicate RNA from around 20,000 or 100,000 naive CD8 T cells formed five aliquots; four were sequenced. Study-level findings and limits: One cell's worth of spiked Jurkat TCR RNA was reportedly detectable among about a million naive cells. The share of molecules held by clones above 20 RNA copies was over 99% in effector cells and under 1% in naive cells.

Isolation of naive CD8 T cells was achieved by sorting on a CD8+CD4-CCR7+CD45RA+ phenotype. V lost 2 bases to trimming and J lost 5 bases; unmatched junction nucleotides: 7. CDR3 length: 15 residues. CDR1 and CDR2 from the germline V gene are MNHEY and SVGEGT. TCRdb reanalysed the PCR reads using MiXCR and keeps one entry per CDR3 protein. The sample contains about 630,000 distinct CDR3 sequences, about 25% of which appear only once. Turning to this clonotype: Antigen unknown.

The sequencing sample was made of naive CD8+ T cells from blood, with Jurkat cell RNA spiked in. This sample's subset: FACS-sorted CD8+CD4-CCR7+CD45RA+ naive T cells. The rearrangement links TRBV6-2 or TRBV6-3 to TRBJ1-1; 8 nucleotides line up with TRBD1. This receptor was taken from a human donor in good health. Some libraries in this study had Jurkat cell RNA spiked in. As DNA, the CDR3 is TGTGCCAGCAGTTACGGGGCAGGGGGCCCTACTGAAGCTTTCTTT. Amino acid sequence: CASSYGAGGPTEAFF.